This passage covers 22 T cell receptor beta chains from one sample sequenced in a study of T-cell reconstitution after alpha-beta-depleted transplantation in children. This sample's TCRbeta library carried unique molecular identifier barcodes. TCRdb recomputed calls from the PCR reads with MiXCR, one row per CDR3 protein. The sample contains about 610,000 distinct CDR3 sequences, 27% of which appear only once. Source: PBMCs, taken before TCRalphabeta/CD19-depleted stem cell transplant. These receptors were collected from a boy under three years old with Wiskott-Aldrich syndrome, due to receive a stem cell transplant.

This chain uses TRBV29-1 with TRBJ2-1; the match to TRBD2 covers 12 bases. The CDR3 has 15 residues. The V gene end was trimmed by 4 bases and the J gene end by 4 bases; junction bases not matched to a gene: 5. Germline lookup yields CDR1 SQVTM and CDR2 ANQGSEA. CDR3 region: CSVGLAGGRYNEQFF. The DNA for the CDR3 is TGCAGCGTTGGCCTAGCGGGAGGGCGTTACAATGAGCAGTTCTTC.

With respect to this clonotype: One junction end disagrees with the germline gene, perhaps due to a read error. This chain links TRBV7-6 with TRBJ1-1; 7 bases fit TRBD1. The CDR3 length is 14 residues. Germline V gene lookup returns CDR1 SGHVS and CDR2 FNYEAQ. The CDR3 region is CASSLETGNTEVFF. The CDR3 DNA is TGTGCCAGCAGTTTAGAGACAGGGAACACTGAAGTTTTCTTT.

This clonotype appeared a few times. DNA for the CDR3: TGTGCCAGCAGTTACGACAGGAGGGGACTTAACTATGGCTACACCTTC. As protein: CASSYDRRGLNYGYTF. This chain connects TRBV6-5 to TRBJ1-2; weak D call: TRBD1 (6 bases). Germline V gene sequence: CDR1 MNHEY, CDR2 SVGAGI. The CDR3 is 16 amino acids. Trimming took 2 bases from V and 1 from J, leaving 14 bases between them.

Only a few counts were recorded for this clonotype. The chain couples TRBV6-2 or TRBV6-3 to TRBJ2-5; unclear D gene. The V gene's germline CDR1 is MNHEY and CDR2 SVGEGT. V was trimmed by 2 bases and J by 1 base, leaving 11 bases between them. This CDR3 is 15 amino acids long. This CDR3 reads CASSYLEAFQETQYF. The CDR3, as DNA: TGTGCCAGCAGTTACCTAGAGGCATTCCAAGAGACCCAGTACTTC.

This clonotype has only a few counts. This rearrangement joins TRBV5-1 to TRBJ2-3; tentatively, D is TRBD2 (5 bases). Germline CDR1 reads SGHRS; CDR2 reads YFSETQ. The CDR3 runs to 14 residues. Trimming removed 3 bases from V and 3 bases from J, with 11 bases in between. The CDR3 reads CASSSPGETDTQYF. The CDR3 nucleotides read TGCGCCAGCAGCTCACCCGGGGAAACAGATACGCAGTATTTT.

V usage is TRBV9 and J usage is TRBJ2-5; 10 nucleotides align to TRBD2. CDR1 is SGDLS, CDR2 YYNGEE, per germline. V shed 4 bases, J shed 5 bases, and the junction held 8 bases outside the gene matches. CDR3 length equals 15 residues. CDR3: CASSPLAGAWETQYF. The CDR3 nucleotides read TGTGCCAGCAGCCCGCTAGCGGGAGCATGGGAGACCCAGTACTTC.

The chain combines TRBV29-1 with TRBJ1-2; 8 bases map to TRBD1. With 7 bases clipped from V and 0 bases from J, the junction kept 10 bases outside the gene matches. The CDR3 is 15 amino acids. Per the germline V gene, CDR1 is SQVTM and CDR2 is ANQGSEA. The CDR3: CSGEGWTGSNYGYTF. CDR3 coding DNA: TGCAGCGGGGAGGGCTGGACAGGGTCTAACTATGGCTACACCTTC.

V gene TRBV20-1 combines with J gene TRBJ1-5; 9 positions agree with TRBD1. There are 14 residues in the CDR3. The germline gives CDR1 DFQATT, CDR2 SNEGSKA (reference sequence). After removal of 7 bases from V and 4 bases from J, the junction contained 8 bases not matched to a gene. CDR3 region: CSGTDRGYNQPQHF. CDR3 bases: TGCAGTGGAACGGACAGGGGTTATAATCAGCCCCAGCATTTT.

This rearrangement joins TRBV7-8 to TRBJ1-2; D call uncertain. CDR1 SGHVS and CDR2 FQNEAQ come from the germline V gene. Between the trimmed V and J ends, which lost 5 bases and 3 bases, there was a span of 10 bases. There are 13 residues in the CDR3. Here the CDR3 DNA reads TGTGCCAGCAGCGCGCGGCGGGACTATGGCTACACCTTC. Its protein is CASSARRDYGYTF. Using reference TRBV7-8 and TRBJ1-2 for the parts outside the CDR3, the full variable domain is GAGVSQSPRYKVAKRGQDVALRCDPISGHVSLFWYQQALGQGPEFLTYFQNEAQLDKSGLPSDRFFAERPEGSVSTLKIQRTQQEDSAVYLCASSARRDYGYTFGSGTRLTVV.

This clonotype was found a few times. The chain recombines TRBV5-8 with TRBJ1-4; TRBD1 is a possible D gene (5 bases). The CDR3 contains 14 residues. From germline, CDR1 is SGHTS and CDR2 YDEGEE. Trimming left V 2 bases short and J 8 bases short, with 13 bases between. The CDR3 coding sequence is TGTGCCAGCAGCTTAGTCCGGGACGGAGAAAAACTGTTTTTT. Amino acids: CASSLVRDGEKLFF.

The chain combines TRBV7-9 with TRBJ2-4; D gene uncertain. The CDR3 sequence is 16 residues long. CDR1 and CDR2 from the germline V gene are SEHNR and FQNEAQ (reference sequence). The V end lost 10 bases, the J end lost 0 bases, and 19 bases lay between the germline ends. CDR3 in DNA: TGTGCCACACAAGTTTGGTATGATAAAGCCAAAAACATTCAGTACTTC. It is translated as CATQVWYDKAKNIQYF.

This clonotype has a single count. The chain carries TRBV20-1 and TRBJ2-7; TRBD2 agrees at 10 bases. The CDR3 loop spans 13 amino acids. V was clipped by 4 bases and J by 3 bases; unmatched bases: 3. Germline V CDR1 and CDR2: DFQATT, SNEGSKA (reference sequence). CDR3 residues: CSATGTSVYEQYF. As DNA, the CDR3 is TGCAGTGCTACCGGGACTAGCGTCTACGAGCAGTACTTC.

V and J are TRBV20-1 and TRBJ1-5; TRBD1 agrees at 8 bases. Trimming cost V 0 bases and J 6 bases; bases outside gene matches: 10. The germline gives CDR1 DFQATT, CDR2 SNEGSKA (reference sequence). The CDR3 is 16 amino acids. Here the CDR3 reads CSARDRQGMGTQPQHF. The CDR3 DNA reads as TGCAGTGCTAGAGATAGACAGGGGATGGGCACTCAGCCCCAGCATTTT.

This clonotype showed up just a few times. The chain couples TRBV20-1 to TRBJ2-7; the match to TRBD2 covers 10 bases. From germline, CDR1 is DFQATT and CDR2 SNEGSKA (reference sequence). V was pared by 6 bases and J by 5 bases, with 10 bases of the junction left unmatched. The CDR3 runs 14 residues. For the CDR3, the DNA is TGCAGTGCCCCTGCCCTAGCGGGAGACCACGAGCAGTACTTC. Encoded protein: CSAPALAGDHEQYF.

Only a few counts were recorded for this clonotype. The chain uses TRBV5-1 and TRBJ2-1; 14 nucleotides agree with TRBD2. The CDR3 length is 16 residues. The V segment lost 7 bases and the J segment 6 bases; nucleotides outside the gene matches: 9. Germline values: CDR1 SGHRS, CDR2 YFSETQ. CDR3 nucleotide sequence: TGCGCCAGCCGCGGCCCGGGACTAGCGGGAGTCAATGAGCAGTTCTTC. Protein: CASRGPGLAGVNEQFF.

The rearrangement uses TRBV9 and TRBJ2-7; 10 positions agree with TRBD2. V was clipped by 0 bases and J by 4 bases; unmatched bases: 4. This CDR3 is 15 amino acids long. Per the germline V gene, CDR1 is SGDLS and CDR2 is YYNGEE. This CDR3 is CASSVAPSGSYEQYF. The CDR3 DNA sequence: TGTGCCAGCAGCGTAGCCCCTAGCGGGAGTTACGAGCAGTACTTC.

The sample holds a few counts of this clonotype. This chain joins TRBV10-3 and TRBJ2-3; 7 positions match TRBD1. The CDR3 is made up of 15 amino acids. Germline V lookup: CDR1 ENHRY, CDR2 SYGVKD. With V trimmed by 8 bases and J by 0 bases, 8 bases remained unmatched. This CDR3 is CAIGRTGASTDTQYF. The CDR3 DNA follows: TGTGCCATCGGGAGAACAGGGGCAAGCACAGATACGCAGTATTTT.

This chain joins TRBV7-9 and TRBJ2-1, with 14 positions matching TRBD2. V gave up 4 bases and J gave up 7 bases; unmatched junction bases: 6. Germline V gene data show CDR1 as SEHNR and CDR2 as FQNEAQ (reference sequence). The CDR3 contains 16 residues. CDR3 region: CASSSPGLAGENEQFF. The DNA for the CDR3 is TGTGCCAGCAGCTCACCGGGACTAGCGGGAGAAAATGAGCAGTTCTTC.

V gene TRBV24-1 combines with J gene TRBJ2-1, with TRBD2 matching 16 bases. After removal of 3 bases from V and 7 bases from J, the junction contained 11 bases not matched to a gene. The germline CDR1 and CDR2 sequences are KGHDR and SFDVKD. CDR3 length: 19 amino acids. As DNA, the CDR3 is TGTGCCACCAGTGATGCCGGGACTAGCGGGAGGGGAAAAAGGAATGAGCAGTTCTTC. This codes for CATSDAGTSGRGKRNEQFF.

The CDR3 spells CASSPDGQLSGNTIYF. In DNA, the CDR3 is TGTGCCAGCTCACCGGATGGACAGCTCTCTGGAAACACCATATATTTT. The gene calls are TRBV18 and TRBJ1-3; possibly TRBD1 for D (6 bases). The CDR3 has 16 amino acids. Germline V lookup: CDR1 KGHSH, CDR2 LQKENI. The V and J ends lost 3 bases and 0 bases respectively, with 12 bases between them.

This clonotype was observed a single time. V gene TRBV5-1 combines with J gene TRBJ1-1, with 8 bases lining up with TRBD1. CDR3 length: 16 amino acids. Germline V lookup: CDR1 SGHRS, CDR2 YFSETQ. V shed 2 bases, J shed 0 bases, and the junction held 6 bases outside the gene matches. In nucleotides, the CDR3 is TGCGCCAGCAGCTTAAACAGGGGGAGCATGAACACTGAAGCTTTCTTT. Its protein is CASSLNRGSMNTEAFF. The full variable domain, in which reference TRBV5-1 and TRBJ1-1 provide the parts outside the CDR3, is KAGVTQTPRYLIKTRGQQVTLSCSPISGHRSVSWYQQTPGQGLQFLFEYFSETQRNKGNFPGRFSGRQFSNSRSEMNVSTLELGDSALYLCASSLNRGSMNTEAFFGQGTRLTVV.

This clonotype was seen just once. V usage is TRBV4-2 and J usage is TRBJ2-1; the D gene is possibly TRBD1 (6 bases). Germline CDR1 and CDR2: LGHNA and YNFKEQ. The V and J ends lost 0 bases and 1 base respectively, with 10 bases between them. The CDR3 is made up of 16 amino acids. CDR3 nucleotide sequence: TGTGCCAGCAGCCAAGAACCACAGGGTTCCTACAATGAGCAGTTCTTC. It yields the protein CASSQEPQGSYNEQFF.